These 29 T cell receptor beta chains were sequenced from one sample in a study of blood T cells in healthy people across ages. The second PCR ran about 6 to 11 cycles with a sample-barcoded 5' primer and J-beta primers. TCRdb reprocessed the 5' RACE reads with MiXCR, giving one entry per CDR3 protein. Among 750,000 or so distinct CDR3 sequences, roughly 25% were seen once, and the ten largest hold 9.4%. The same data also contributed to another study, on T cells of mothers and their children.

Sequencing was done on a sample of blood. These receptor sequences come from a boy aged 5-17 years in good health.

This chain joins TRBV3-1 and TRBJ1-1; D is ambiguous. The V end was cut by 9 bases, the J end by 1 base, with 15 bases between. The germline gives CDR1 LGHDT, CDR2 YNNKEL (reference sequence). CDR3 length: 14 residues. CDR3 sequence: CASQRRTANTEAFF. CDR3 coding DNA: TGTGCCAGTCAGAGGCGGACGGCGAACACTGAAGCTTTCTTT.

V and J are TRBV29-1 and TRBJ2-5; D is unresolved. This CDR3 contains 11 residues. Per germline, CDR1 SQVTM and CDR2 ANQGSEA. V was shortened by 3 bases and J by 5 bases, with 7 bases between the two germline ends. The CDR3 loop reads CSVENGETQYF. In nucleotides, the CDR3 is TGCAGCGTTGAGAACGGCGAGACCCAGTACTTC.

There are a few counts of this clonotype. The V gene is TRBV7-3, the J gene TRBJ1-1; D is ambiguous. The germline CDR1 and CDR2 sequences are SGHTA and FQGTGA. Trimming shortened V by 4 bases and J by 5 bases, and 11 bases separated the two germline ends. The CDR3 spans 13 residues. Here the CDR3 reads CASSSAEGTEAFF. CDR3 DNA: TGTGCCAGCAGCTCAGCAGAGGGAACTGAAGCTTTCTTT.

This clonotype was found a few times. Here the CDR3 reads CSAPIAGLAGYQSTQYF. CDR3 coding DNA: TGCAGTGCCCCGATTGCTGGACTAGCGGGATATCAATCTACGCAGTATTTT. The chain combines TRBV20-1 with TRBJ2-3, with 12 bases fitting TRBD2. CDR1 and CDR2 (germline): DFQATT, SNEGSKA (reference sequence). With 6 bases clipped from V and 8 bases from J, the junction kept 18 bases outside the gene matches. The CDR3 contains 17 residues.

This clonotype was found a few times. The V and J genes are TRBV28 and TRBJ1-4, with no clear D. Germline-derived CDR1 and CDR2 are MDHEN and SYDVKM. The CDR3 covers 15 residues. V gave up 5 bases and J gave up 8 bases, with 18 bases separating them. The chain's CDR3 is CASSRLGTEKEKLFF. The CDR3 DNA sequence: TGTGCCAGCAGTCGGCTTGGAACAGAAAAAGAAAAACTGTTTTTT. Combining the CDR3 with reference TRBV28 and TRBJ1-4 gives the whole variable domain DVKVTQSSRYLVKRTGEKVFLECVQDMDHENMFWYRQDPGLGLRLIYFSYDVKMKEKGDIPEGYSVSREKKERFSLILESASTNQTSMYLCASSRLGTEKEKLFFGSGTQLSVL.

V and J are TRBV28 and TRBJ2-7; no definite D call. The V gene's germline CDR1 is MDHEN and CDR2 SYDVKM. The V end was cut by 7 bases, the J end by 5 bases, with 15 bases between. The CDR3 totals 13 residues. The CDR3 nucleotides are TGTGCCAGCAAGGAAAATATTCGGGACGAGCAGTACTTC. Translated: CASKENIRDEQYF.

The rearrangement uses TRBV28 and TRBJ1-2; 10 nucleotides agree with TRBD1. The CDR3 sequence is 16 residues long. Unmatched junction bases numbered 13, after V lost 5 bases and J lost 7 bases. Germline values: CDR1 MDHEN, CDR2 SYDVKM. CDR3: CASSPTMTGGFGGYTF. The CDR3 coding sequence is TGTGCCAGCAGTCCTACCATGACAGGGGGCTTCGGTGGCTACACCTTC.

This clonotype was seen a few times. J is TRBJ1-5 and V is TRBV27, with D uncertain. The germline CDR1 and CDR2 sequences are MNHEY and SMNVEV (reference sequence). The CDR3 is 15 residues long. Trimming removed 2 bases at V and 1 base at J, with 9 bases between. DNA for the CDR3: TGTGCCAGCAGTTTACTGGGGTTAAGCAATCAGCCCCAGCATTTT. Protein: CASSLLGLSNQPQHF.

This chain connects TRBV12-5 to TRBJ2-2; a weak D match, TRBD2 (6 bases). The CDR3 has 16 residues. Germline-derived CDR1 and CDR2 are LGHNT and FRNRAP. Trimming took off 5 bases at V and 1 base at J, with 14 bases between the two ends. The chain's CDR3 is CASGPRGTVNTGELFF. The CDR3 nucleotides read TGTGCTAGTGGTCCACGGGGGACGGTGAACACCGGGGAGCTGTTTTTT.

The rearrangement uses TRBV5-6 and TRBJ2-5; 12 bases are a match to TRBD1. The J call may be mistaken, given a closer DNA end match to TRBJ2-7. Germline CDR1 SGHDT, CDR2 YYEEEE. This CDR3 comprises 15 residues. CDR3 sequence reads: CASSFTGTGGSEQYF. The CDR3 nucleotides read TGTGCCAGCAGCTTCACCGGGACAGGGGGCTCCGAGCAGTACTTC.

The V call is TRBV7-2, the J call TRBJ2-3, with a possible D match to TRBD2 (6 bases). From germline, CDR1 is SGHTA and CDR2 FQGNSA. The CDR3 contains 16 residues. The ends were cut back, 5 bases at V and 2 bases at J, with 17 bases in the middle. The CDR3 here is CASSQAFAGNTDTQYF. The CDR3 nucleotides are TGTGCCAGCAGCCAGGCTTTTGCGGGGAACACAGATACGCAGTATTTT.

In its sample, this clonotype was seen a few times. The CDR3 reads CASSNPETGLYNEQFF. The CDR3 nucleotides read TGTGCCAGCAGCAACCCCGAAACAGGGCTGTACAATGAGCAGTTCTTC. The V and J genes are TRBV11-2 and TRBJ2-1, with D perhaps matching TRBD1 (6 bases). Germline V gene data show CDR1 as SGHAT and CDR2 as FQNNGV. Trimming removed 5 bases from V and 4 bases from J, with 18 bases in between. The length of the CDR3 is 16 residues.

This rearrangement joins TRBV29-1 to TRBJ2-1; D perhaps matches TRBD2 (6 bases). CDR1 is SQVTM and CDR2 is ANQGSEA in the germline V gene. Trimming removed 6 bases at V and 2 bases at J, with 11 bases between. This CDR3 contains 13 residues. CDR3 DNA: TGCAGCGTGGGGGGAGAGACCTACAATGAGCAGTTCTTC. It specifies CSVGGETYNEQFF.

The chain recombines TRBV7-2 with TRBJ2-7; 8 bases agree with TRBD2. Germline V gene data show CDR1 as SGHTA and CDR2 as FQGNSA. This CDR3 contains 19 residues. The V segment lost 6 bases and the J segment 2 bases; nucleotides outside the gene matches: 21. CDR3: CASSLRLAGIGRITYEQYF. CDR3 sequence (DNA): TGTGCCAGCAGTCTGAGGTTAGCGGGGATTGGGCGGATTACCTACGAGCAGTACTTC.

This clonotype was detected only a few times. CDR3 region: CASSLLGQNTEAFF. The CDR3 DNA is TGTGCCAGCAGCCTATTGGGGCAGAACACTGAAGCTTTCTTT. The J gene is TRBJ1-1, the V gene TRBV7-3; perhaps TRBD1 as D (5 bases). The CDR3 sequence is 14 residues long. CDR1 is SGHTA, CDR2 FQGTGA, per germline. The germline V and J ends were trimmed by 5 bases and 1 base, with 11 bases remaining between them.

The chain recombines TRBV7-2 with TRBJ2-3, with D possibly being TRBD1 or TRBD2 (5 bases each). CDR1 and CDR2 from the germline V gene are SGHTA and FQGNSA. Trimming pared 10 bases from V and 5 bases from J, leaving 13 bases between. This CDR3 has 12 amino acids. The CDR3 protein is CATDHGGDTQYF. CDR3 nucleotide sequence: TGTGCCACAGACCATGGGGGAGATACGCAGTATTTT.

About this clonotype: Without the conserved terminal phenylalanine or tryptophan, this CDR3 likely stems from a read error. The V gene is TRBV4-3, the J gene TRBJ1-1; 8 nucleotides line up with TRBD1. Germline CDR1 reads LGHNA; CDR2 reads YSLEER. This CDR3 is 17 amino acids long. V trimming: 0 bases; J trimming: 0 bases; junction bases outside the gene matches: 6. CDR3 region: CASSQDLAGGMNTEAFL. Here the CDR3 DNA reads TGCGCCAGCAGCCAAGATCTGGCAGGGGGCATGAACACTGAAGCTTTCCTT.

This clonotype turned up a few times. The chain links TRBV5-7 to TRBJ1-2; 9 bases are shared with TRBD1. TRBV5-7 carries the ORF label, with uncertain function. The J segment lost 5 bases and the V segment lost 4 bases, leaving 9 bases of the junction unmatched. The CDR3 contains 15 residues. The CDR3 sequence is CASSKRGQGGYGYTF. CDR3 DNA sequence: TGTGCCAGCAGCAAGCGGGGACAGGGAGGGTATGGCTACACCTTC.

This clonotype has just a few counts. The genes are TRBV27 and TRBJ1-6; possible D gene TRBD1, 6 bases. Germline CDR1 is MNHEY and CDR2 is SMNVEV (reference sequence). V was cut by 5 bases and J by 0 bases, with 20 bases left in between. CDR3 length: 19 residues. CDR3 protein: CASSLRGWFSDSYNSPLHF. CDR3 nucleotide sequence: TGTGCCAGCAGTCTCAGGGGTTGGTTCAGTGACTCCTATAATTCACCCCTCCACTTT.

V and J are TRBV12-3 or TRBV12-4 and TRBJ2-3, with 15 bases that match TRBD2. The V segment lost 2 bases and the J segment 6 bases; nucleotides outside the gene matches: 3. This CDR3 is 16 amino acids long. The CDR3 nucleotides read TGTGCCAGCAGTTTACTAGGGACTAGCGGGGGGGATACGCAGTATTTT. It encodes CASSLLGTSGGDTQYF.

This clonotype has only a few counts. V and J are TRBV12-3 or TRBV12-4 and TRBJ2-5; 9 nucleotides agree with TRBD2. This CDR3 comprises 16 residues. Trimming removed 6 bases from V and 5 bases from J; junction bases left unmatched: 13. CDR3: CASSLGGAGGSETQYF. CDR3 in DNA: TGTGCCAGCAGCCTCGGCGGGGCGGGAGGGTCGGAGACCCAGTACTTC.

The table lists this clonotype with a few counts. The chain couples TRBV6-4 to TRBJ2-2; D ambiguous. CDR3 size: 13 residues. Trimming pared 0 bases from V and 7 bases from J, leaving 6 bases between. Germline V CDR1 and CDR2: MRHNA, SNTAGT. The CDR3 is CASSDSGGGELFF. The CDR3 nucleotides read TGTGCCAGCAGTGACTCTGGTGGCGGGGAGCTGTTTTTT.

This clonotype was seen repeatedly, ten times or more. One end of the junction varies from germline; a read error may be responsible. The gene calls are TRBV5-1 and TRBJ2-7; TRBD1 matches at 7 bases. The CDR3 is made up of 14 amino acids. CDR1 is SGHRS, CDR2 YFSETQ, per germline. The CDR3 here is CASSLGQASYEQYF. CDR3 nucleotides: TGTGCCAGCAGCTTAGGACAGGCATCCTACGAGCAGTACTTC.

The chain uses TRBV29-1 and TRBJ2-5, with D perhaps matching TRBD2 (6 bases). The CDR3 contains 16 residues. In germline, CDR1 is SQVTM, CDR2 ANQGSEA. V was clipped by 6 bases and J by 5 bases, with 25 bases between them. The CDR3 sequence: CSVPNVRDSRGETQYF. Here the CDR3 DNA reads TGCAGCGTACCAAACGTACGGGACTCCCGCGGGGAGACCCAGTACTTC.

This clonotype was seen a handful of times. The chain carries TRBV27 and TRBJ1-6; TRBD1 agrees at 9 bases. Losses at the gene ends were 7 bases for V and 10 bases for J; bases not matched to a gene: 8. This CDR3 comprises 14 residues. CDR1 is MNHEY and CDR2 is SMNVEV in the germline V gene (reference sequence). The CDR3 DNA is TGTGCCAGCACGGACAGGGGCGGGACCTCACCCCTCCACTTT. It specifies CASTDRGGTSPLHF.

This clonotype showed up just a few times. The genes are TRBV29-1 and TRBJ1-1; no reliable D call. Trimming took 1 base from V and 1 from J, leaving 13 bases between them. The CDR3 is 15 residues long. Germline loops: CDR1 SQVTM, CDR2 ANQGSEA. CDR3 bases: TGCAGCGTTGAAGGGGCATATGAGAGGAACACTGAAGCTTTCTTT. Amino acids: CSVEGAYERNTEAFF.

This clonotype has more than one count but fewer than ten. The gene calls are TRBV5-1 and TRBJ2-7; 7 bases fit TRBD2. There are 13 residues in the CDR3. With 2 bases clipped from V and 7 bases from J, the junction kept 6 bases outside the gene matches. Per germline, CDR1 SGHRS and CDR2 YFSETQ. CDR3 sequence: CASSFEVSGEQYF. CDR3 in DNA: TGCGCCAGCAGCTTCGAAGTTAGCGGGGAGCAGTACTTC.

This clonotype was seen a handful of times. The rearrangement uses TRBV12-3 or TRBV12-4 and TRBJ1-2, with D perhaps matching TRBD1 (5 bases). The CDR3 length is 15 residues. Trimming removed 4 bases at V and 4 bases at J, with 16 bases between. For the CDR3, the DNA is TGTGCCAGCAGTTCCATACAGGTTGGATCCTATGGCTACACCTTC. This encodes CASSSIQVGSYGYTF.

This clonotype has just a few counts. The chain is built from TRBV5-6 and TRBJ1-2; perhaps TRBD1 as D (5 bases). The V end lost 6 bases, the J end lost 8 bases, and 17 bases lay between the germline ends. The CDR3 length is 13 residues. Germline CDR1 is SGHDT and CDR2 is YYEEEE. The CDR3 spells CASNLGDRGGYTF. For the CDR3, the DNA is TGTGCCAGCAACCTCGGGGACCGGGGAGGCTACACCTTC. Full variable domain (rest looked up from reference TRBV5-6 and TRBJ1-2): DAGVTQSPTHLIKTRGQQVTLRCSPKSGHDTVSWYQQALGQGPQFIFQYYEEEERQRGNFPDRFSGHQFPNYSSELNVNALLLGDSALYLCASNLGDRGGYTFGSGTRLTVV.